Each of the 25 T cell receptor beta chains below was sequenced from the same sample in a study of early T cells in non-severe SARS-CoV-2 infection (dated by TCRdb to about 2021). To prepare the library, 5' RACE was applied. The instrument was a NextSeq 500. Using fastp trimming at Q25 and MiXCR clonotype assembly, TCRdb reanalyzed the public sequencing data and kept in-frame beta chains. Rows are combined by CDR3 protein, so each entry shows the most common genes and DNA. Present in this sample are about 75,000 distinct CDR3 sequences, around 11% of which were seen just once. The ten largest clones take up about 11% of the sample. Sequences were derived from whole blood, sampled at baseline. The source of these receptors is an adult who was a healthcare worker with PCR-confirmed SARS-CoV-2 infection or an uninfected control (not recorded which).

This clonotype was recorded a few times. This rearrangement joins TRBV5-1 to TRBJ1-3; no firm D call. CDR1 and CDR2 (germline): SGHRS, YFSETQ. CDR3 size: 16 residues. V was pared by 1 base and J by 0 bases, with 11 bases between. CDR3 sequence reads: CASSLRELNSGNTIYF. The CDR3 DNA sequence: TGCGCCAGCAGCTTGAGGGAATTAAACTCTGGAAACACCATATATTTT.

The chain joins TRBV19 to TRBJ1-4; no definite D call. There are 14 residues in the CDR3. CDR1 is LNHDA, CDR2 SQIVND, per germline (reference sequence). V dropped 7 bases and J dropped 5 bases, with 14 bases sitting between them. CDR3 nucleotides: TGTGCCAGTACGGACGTATTGGGGAATGAAAAACTGTTTTTT. Protein product: CASTDVLGNEKLFF.

The V gene is TRBV14, the J gene TRBJ1-2; D is uncertain. CDR1 is SGHDN and CDR2 is FVKESK in the germline V gene. The V gene lost 0 bases and the J gene lost 9 bases, with 11 bases spanning the gap. This CDR3 comprises 13 residues. CDR3 sequence (DNA): TGTGCCAGCAGCCAAGATTTGGTTTCGAGCTACACCTTC. It yields the protein CASSQDLVSSYTF.

This clonotype has a handful of counts. The rearrangement joins TRBV7-8 to TRBJ1-2; 8 positions agree with TRBD1. The CDR3 is made up of 14 amino acids. Germline V gives CDR1 SGHVS, CDR2 FQNEAQ. J was trimmed by 7 bases and V by 6 bases; bases with no gene match: 10. This CDR3 reads CASSSGGAFSGYTF. In nucleotides, the CDR3 is TGTGCCAGCAGTTCAGGGGGCGCTTTCTCTGGCTACACCTTC. The full variable domain, completed using reference TRBV7-8 and TRBJ1-2, is GAGVSQSPRYKVAKRGQDVALRCDPISGHVSLFWYQQALGQGPEFLTYFQNEAQLDKSGLPSDRFFAERPEGSVSTLKIQRTQQEDSAVYLCASSSGGAFSGYTFGSGTRLTVV.

This clonotype was detected a few times. The CDR3 region is CSVRDLGEKLFF. The CDR3 nucleotides are TGCAGCGTTCGGGACCTGGGTGAAAAACTGTTTTTT. The chain combines TRBV29-1 with TRBJ1-4, with D possibly matching TRBD1 (5 bases). This CDR3 region has 12 residues. Germline assignment: CDR1 SQVTM and CDR2 ANQGSEA. Trimming removed 5 bases from V and 7 bases from J, with 11 bases in between.

This chain joins TRBV7-9 and TRBJ2-3; D uncertain. The germline V gene encodes CDR1 SEHNR and CDR2 FQNEAQ (reference sequence). Trimming stripped 1 base from V and 2 bases from J, with 4 bases between. CDR3 length equals 13 residues. For the CDR3, the DNA is TGTGCCAGCAGCTTAGGGGACACAGATACGCAGTATTTT. Amino acids: CASSLGDTDTQYF.

This clonotype was recorded many times. This chain's CDR3 is CASSYLGQTYTGELFF. The DNA for the CDR3 is TGTGCCAGCAGTTACCTAGGACAGACCTACACCGGGGAGCTGTTTTTT. The rearrangement links TRBV6-6 to TRBJ2-2; D is possibly TRBD1 (6 bases). Germline loops: CDR1 MNHNY, CDR2 SVGAGI (reference sequence). The CDR3 is 16 residues long. The V end lost 2 bases, the J end lost 3 bases, and 13 bases lay between the germline ends.

The chain is built from TRBV28 and TRBJ2-1, with 7 bases fitting TRBD2. V lost 5 bases and J lost 8; bases outside the gene matches: 6. CDR1 and CDR2 from the germline V gene are MDHEN and SYDVKM. The CDR3 covers 13 residues. The chain's CDR3 is CASSPQGRDEQFF. The CDR3 region has the DNA TGTGCCAGCAGTCCTCAAGGGAGGGATGAGCAGTTCTTC.

This clonotype came up many times. This chain connects TRBV12-3 or TRBV12-4 to TRBJ1-2; 8 nucleotides agree with TRBD1. This CDR3 has 13 amino acids. J lost 4 bases, V lost 7 bases, and 5 bases had no gene match. This CDR3 is CASTSGGGYGYTF. The CDR3 DNA reads as TGTGCCAGCACCTCAGGGGGCGGCTATGGCTACACCTTC.

This clonotype was picked up many times. The V gene is TRBV3-1, the J gene TRBJ1-6; D is uncertain. Between the trimmed V and J ends, which lost 0 bases and 6 bases, there was a span of 9 bases. CDR3 length: 15 amino acids. CDR1 is LGHDT, CDR2 YNNKEL, per germline (reference sequence). The DNA of the CDR3 is TGTGCCAGCAGCCAAGATGTCGGCAGTAATTCACCCCTCCACTTT. This encodes CASSQDVGSNSPLHF.

By share, this clonotype counts as medium-sized. V gene TRBV29-1 combines with J gene TRBJ2-6; D is perhaps TRBD1 (6 bases). Germline V gene data show CDR1 as SQVTM and CDR2 as ANQGSEA. This CDR3 contains 16 residues. V gave up 1 base and J gave up 2 bases, with 12 bases separating them. The CDR3 here is CSVEGTGTPGANVLTF. CDR3 coding DNA: TGCAGCGTTGAAGGAACAGGGACCCCTGGGGCCAACGTCCTGACTTTC.

Here the CDR3 reads CSVADRVLGYTF. DNA of the CDR3: TGCAGCGTGGCCGACAGGGTTCTCGGCTACACCTTC. This sequence joins TRBV29-1 and TRBJ1-2; 7 bases align to TRBD1. The CDR3 totals 12 residues. CDR1 and CDR2 (germline): SQVTM, ANQGSEA. V lost 6 bases and J lost 8; bases outside the gene matches: 9.

This clonotype was picked up a small number of times. The V call is TRBV6-1, the J call TRBJ2-1; TRBD2 matches at 9 bases. In germline, CDR1 is MNHNS, CDR2 SASEGT. This CDR3 is 17 amino acids long. Germline trimming cut 5 bases from V and 1 base from J; bases unmatched to any gene: 9. The CDR3 region has the DNA TGTGCCAGCAGTCTTCTAGCGGGGCTAGGGTCCTACAATGAGCAGTTCTTC. It translates to CASSLLAGLGSYNEQFF.

This clonotype has only a few counts. The chain couples TRBV29-1 to TRBJ2-2; no clear D. The CDR3 runs to 13 residues. Germline V gene sequence: CDR1 SQVTM, CDR2 ANQGSEA. Trimming left V 2 bases short and J 7 bases short, with 11 bases between. The CDR3, as DNA: TGCAGCGTTGAAATGACCACAGACGGGGAGCTGTTTTTT. Residues: CSVEMTTDGELFF.

This clonotype has a count of ten or more. The chain uses TRBV7-9 and TRBJ1-1; D remains unclear. Per germline, CDR1 SEHNR and CDR2 FQNEAQ (reference sequence). The V end lost 2 bases, the J end lost 0 bases, and 7 bases lay between the germline ends. CDR3 length: 14 residues. In DNA, the CDR3 is TGTGCCAGCAGCTTATTAACGCTGAACACTGAAGCTTTCTTT. It specifies CASSLLTLNTEAFF. Filled out from reference TRBV7-9 and TRBJ1-1, the complete variable domain reads DTGVSQNPRHKITKRGQNVTFRCDPISEHNRLYWYRQTLGQGPEFLTYFQNEAQLEKSRLLSDRFSAERPKGSFSTLEIQRTEQGDSAMYLCASSLLTLNTEAFFGQGTRLTVV.

The rearrangement uses TRBV10-3 and TRBJ2-5, with a weak D call TRBD2 (5 bases). The germline V and J ends were trimmed by 3 bases and 1 base, with 12 bases remaining between them. CDR1 and CDR2 (germline): ENHRY, SYGVKD. The CDR3 runs 15 residues. CDR3: CAISDSTTFQETQYF. CDR3 nucleotides: TGTGCCATCAGTGATTCGACTACATTCCAAGAGACCCAGTACTTC.

This clonotype appeared many times. The chain links TRBV5-1 to TRBJ1-5; D is possibly TRBD1 (6 bases). Between the trimmed V and J ends, which lost 4 bases and 9 bases, there was a span of 14 bases. Germline V CDR1 and CDR2: SGHRS, YFSETQ. This CDR3 is 13 amino acids long. CDR3 sequence: CASSPYGGGPQHF. The DNA of the CDR3 is TGCGCCAGCAGCCCGTACGGGGGCGGGCCCCAGCATTTT.

This clonotype was counted a few times. J is TRBJ2-1 and V is TRBV20-1; TRBD1 matches 9 bases. V gave up 8 bases and J gave up 3 bases; unmatched junction bases: 8. The CDR3 sequence is 14 residues long. The germline V gene encodes CDR1 DFQATT and CDR2 SNEGSKA (reference sequence). The chain's CDR3 is CSPRGDRDYNEQFF. The CDR3 DNA sequence: TGCAGTCCACGTGGGGACAGGGACTACAATGAGCAGTTCTTC.

Only a few counts were recorded for this clonotype. The rearrangement links TRBV20-1 to TRBJ2-7, with 10 bases fitting TRBD1. V lost 0 bases and J lost 1; bases outside the gene matches: 6. Germline values: CDR1 DFQATT, CDR2 SNEGSKA (reference sequence). The CDR3 is made up of 16 amino acids. CDR3 DNA: TGCAGTGCTAGAGATTTCCGGGACAGGGGTTCCTACGAGCAGTACTTC. Protein sequence: CSARDFRDRGSYEQYF.

This clonotype appeared a few times. This sequence joins TRBV7-8 and TRBJ1-2; D unclear. V was cut by 2 bases and J by 3 bases, with 10 bases left in between. Germline loops: CDR1 SGHVS, CDR2 FQNEAQ. This CDR3 has 14 amino acids. The CDR3 DNA sequence: TGTGCCAGCAGCTTACAATCACGGGACTATGGCTACACCTTC. This encodes CASSLQSRDYGYTF.

This clonotype was detected only a few times. The V gene is TRBV20-1, the J gene TRBJ1-1; D ambiguous. CDR1 DFQATT and CDR2 SNEGSKA come from the germline V gene (reference sequence). This CDR3 has 14 residues. Trimming cost V 1 base and J 2 bases, with 11 bases left between them. CDR3 nucleotide sequence: TGCAGTGCTAGAGCTCTTCCAGGAAACACTGAAGCTTTCTTT. It encodes CSARALPGNTEAFF.

This chain joins TRBV5-1 and TRBJ2-3; D unclear. Trimming removed 9 bases at V and 5 bases at J, with 19 bases between. The CDR3 consists of 14 residues. In germline, CDR1 is SGHRS, CDR2 YFSETQ. CDR3 DNA sequence: TGCGCCACCCAGCTTGGGGTACTCGGAGATACGCAGTATTTT. Translating gives CATQLGVLGDTQYF.

The table lists this clonotype with many counts. The rearrangement uses TRBV18 and TRBJ1-6, with 9 bases identical to TRBD1. Germline-derived CDR1 and CDR2 are KGHSH and LQKENI. J gave up 5 bases and V 5 bases, and 7 bases lay outside the gene matches. The CDR3 extends over 16 amino acids. The CDR3 nucleotides are TGTGCCAGCTCAGACTCCGGGACAGGGAATAATTCACCCCTCCACTTT. Translating gives CASSDSGTGNNSPLHF. The full variable domain, its missing parts supplied by reference TRBV18 and TRBJ1-6, is NAGVMQNPRHLVRRRGQEARLRCSPMKGHSHVYWYRQLPEEGLKFMVYLQKENIIDESGMPKERFSAEFPKEGPSILRIQQVVRGDSAAYFCASSDSGTGNNSPLHFGNGTRLTVT.

This clonotype was seen only a few times. The chain employs TRBV10-1 and TRBJ2-2; D not certain. V was shortened by 2 bases and J by 0 bases, with 10 bases between the two germline ends. Germline CDR1 WNHNN, CDR2 SYGVQD (reference sequence). This CDR3 spans 16 amino acids. The CDR3 region has the DNA TGCGCCAGCAGTGAGCGGCGTCAGGCGAACACCGGGGAGCTGTTTTTT. Translated, it gives CASSERRQANTGELFF.

In its sample, this clonotype was seen a few times. This chain uses TRBV29-1 with TRBJ1-2; D might be TRBD1 (6 bases). The CDR3 totals 12 residues. Germline values: CDR1 SQVTM, CDR2 ANQGSEA. V lost 5 bases, J lost 4 bases, and 11 bases lay in between. The CDR3 loop reads CSVLTGTYGYTF. The DNA for the CDR3 is TGCAGCGTTTTAACAGGGACCTATGGCTACACCTTC.